This is a list of T cell receptor beta chains from one sample in a study of shared clonotypes between healthy human individuals. Clones were read by immunoSEQ multiplex PCR, and TCRdb kept only the in-frame ones, dropping some. The sample records fewer than 2.5 million clones, roughly 93% being singletons. Sequenced material: naive CD4+ T cells from PBMCs. These receptors were obtained from a man aged 18 to 29 in good health. Some clones in this sample may be carry-over from other donors' samples. CDR3s include the opening cysteine and the closing phenylalanine or tryptophan. A D gene is named only where the DNA matches it firmly. Clone size appears in some rows only: once, few, many, or a class for an expanded clone.

>TRBV4-1|-|TRBJ2-1|-
CASSQDNLLDEQFF
TGCGCCAGCAGCCAAGACAACCTTCTCGATGAGCAGTTCTTC
>TRBV27|-|TRBJ2-7|once
CASSLRWVLNEQYF
TGTGCCAGCAGTTTAAGGTGGGTGTTAAACGAGCAGTACTTC
>TRBV2|-|TRBJ1-2|-
CASSDAAKKRQQGHSF
TGTGCCAGCAGTGATGCAGCTAAAAAAAGACAGCAGGGGCACTCCTTC
>TRBV7-9|TRBD1|TRBJ1-2|few
CASSLEDRADGYTF
TGTGCCAGCAGCTTAGAAGACAGGGCAGATGGCTACACCTTC
>TRBV25-1|-|TRBJ1-2|-
CASSEAKGRSGYTF
TGTGCCAGCAGTGAAGCGAAAGGCAGATCGGGCTACACCTTC
>TRBV5-5|-|TRBJ2-7|-
CASSRKTGLDEQYF
TGTGCCAGCAGCAGGAAGACCGGGTTGGACGAGCAGTACTTC
>TRBV18|-|TRBJ1-5|-
CASSPSGGLTNQPQHF
TGTGCCAGCTCACCCTCGGGTGGGCTAACCAATCAGCCCCAGCATTTT
>TRBV7-8|-|TRBJ1-5|-
CASSLVEFNQPQHF
TGTGCCAGCAGCTTAGTTGAGTTTAATCAGCCCCAGCATTTT
>TRBV9|-|TRBJ2-7|-
CASSRASGTGVAYEQYF
TGTGCCAGCAGTCGGGCCTCAGGGACGGGGGTAGCCTACGAGCAGTACTTC
>TRBV7-2|-|TRBJ1-2|-
CASSLGSGRGNYGYTF
TGTGCCAGCAGCTTAGGAAGCGGGCGCGGTAACTATGGCTACACCTTC
>TRBV5-1|-|TRBJ1-1|-
CASSAGLNTEAFF
TGCGCCAGCAGCGCTGGACTGAACACTGAAGCTTTCTTT
>TRBV14|TRBD1|TRBJ2-6|-
CASSQLTGANSGANVLTF
TGTGCCAGCAGCCAATTGACAGGGGCTAACTCTGGGGCCAACGTCCTGACTTTC
>TRBV6-6|-|TRBJ1-1|-
CASSYPENTEAFF
TGTGCCAGCAGTTACCCAGAGAACACTGAAGCTTTCTTT
>TRBV7-8|TRBD1|TRBJ2-7|-
CASSLGQGDSYEQYF
TGTGCCAGCAGCTTAGGACAGGGGGACTCCTACGAGCAGTACTTC
>TRBV5-1|TRBD1|TRBJ2-7|-
CASSLGSVGVRQGPRLEQYF
TGCGCCAGCAGCTTGGGAAGTGTAGGGGTGAGACAGGGGCCTCGGCTCGAGCAGTACTTC
>TRBV11-2|TRBD2|TRBJ2-2|-
CASSYTSGSLAGELFF
TGTGCCAGCAGCTATACTAGCGGGAGCTTGGCCGGGGAGCTGTTTTTT
>TRBV7-2|-|TRBJ1-1|few
CASSYRNLYEAFF
TGTGCCAGCAGCTACCGCAACCTGTATGAAGCTTTCTTT
>TRBV5-1|TRBD2|TRBJ2-1|-
CASSLALAGPNNEQFF
TGCGCCAGCAGCTTGGCCCTAGCGGGTCCCAACAATGAGCAGTTCTTC
>TRBV27|-|TRBJ2-7|-
CASSPRASYEQYF
TGTGCCAGCAGTCCCAGGGCCTCCTACGAGCAGTACTTC
>TRBV27|-|TRBJ2-3|-
CASGLGGAITDTQYF
TGTGCCAGCGGCTTGGGGGGCGCGATAACAGATACGCAGTATTTT
>TRBV28|-|TRBJ2-3|-
CASSLDSGRWDTQYF
TGTGCCAGCAGTTTGGACTCGGGACGTTGGGATACGCAGTATTTT
>TRBV18|-|TRBJ1-1|-
CASSPHAEMNTEAFF
TGTGCCAGCTCACCCCACGCAGAAATGAACACTGAAGCTTTCTTT
>TRBV7-2|-|TRBJ1-2|once
CAVSRGGRMSAANYGYTF
TGTGCCGTTTCACGGGGGGGGCGGATGAGCGCAGCTAACTATGGCTACACCTTC
>TRBV4-3|-|TRBJ1-2|-
CASSQDYGGNYGYTF
TGCGCCAGCAGCCAAGACTATGGGGGAAACTATGGCTACACCTTC
>TRBV10-3|TRBD2|TRBJ2-3|-
CAIRDGRMTDTQYF
TGTGCCATCAGGGACGGGAGGATGACAGATACGCAGTATTTT
>TRBV18|TRBD1|TRBJ1-5|-
CASSSAGTGHQPQHF
TGTGCCAGCTCATCAGCCGGGACAGGGCATCAGCCCCAGCATTTT
>TRBV29-1|-|TRBJ1-5|-
CSVSEGRQAQPQHF
TGCAGCGTTTCGGAAGGGAGACAAGCTCAGCCCCAGCATTTT
>TRBV19|-|TRBJ1-1|-
CAGPTIRDTEAFF
TGTGCCGGACCGACGATTCGGGACACTGAAGCTTTCTTT
>TRBV5-1|-|TRBJ1-4|-
CASSPGAGQGEKLFF
TGCGCCAGCAGCCCGGGGGCCGGTCAGGGGGAAAAACTGTTTTTT
>TRBV5-1|-|TRBJ1-1|once
CASSLSVAQGTEAFF
TGCGCCAGCAGCTTGAGCGTCGCCCAGGGCACTGAAGCTTTCTTT
>TRBV19|-|TRBJ1-5|-
CASRPPGNLAGNQPQHF
TGTGCCAGTAGGCCCCCGGGGAACCTCGCGGGAAATCAGCCCCAGCATTTT
>TRBV9|-|TRBJ2-3|-
CASSAGPRDDTQYF
TGTGCCAGCAGCGCTGGGCCACGGGATGATACGCAGTATTTT
>TRBV27|TRBD2|TRBJ2-1|-
CASSWTKGLAENNEQFF
TGTGCCAGCAGTTGGACCAAGGGACTAGCGGAGAACAATGAGCAGTTCTTC
>TRBV2|-|TRBJ2-5|-
CASSFTGQETQYF
TGTGCCAGCAGTTTCACCGGCCAAGAGACCCAGTACTTC
>TRBV7-9|TRBD1|TRBJ1-1|-
CASSSQGKRTEAFF
TGTGCCAGCAGCTCACAGGGGAAGAGGACTGAAGCTTTCTTT
>TRBV11-1|-|TRBJ2-5|-
CASSWDLRQETQYF
TGTGCCAGCAGTTGGGACCTGCGCCAAGAGACCCAGTACTTC
>TRBV5-1|TRBD1|TRBJ2-2|-
CASSNRDRNTGELFF
TGCGCCAGCAGCAACCGGGACAGGAACACCGGGGAGCTGTTTTTT
>TRBV2|TRBD1|TRBJ2-3|-
CASKGTGLFTDTQYF
TGTGCCAGCAAAGGGACAGGGTTATTCACAGATACGCAGTATTTT
>TRBV19|-|TRBJ2-1|-
CASSIPPRTYNEQFF
TGTGCCAGTAGTATTCCCCCCAGAACCTACAATGAGCAGTTCTTC
>TRBV14|TRBD2|TRBJ2-3|-
CASSPGRFPSGSRATQYF
TGTGCCAGCAGCCCAGGAAGGTTTCCTAGCGGGAGTCGGGCTACGCAGTATTTT
>TRBV7-2|TRBD2|TRBJ2-3|once
CASSLRAGRGITDTQYF
TGTGCCAGCAGCCTAAGAGCGGGGCGGGGGATCACAGATACGCAGTATTTT
>TRBV30|-|TRBJ2-7|-
CAWSRGSLYF
TGTGCCTGGAGCAGGGGATCGTTGTACTTC
>TRBV9|TRBD2|TRBJ2-1|-
CASSPYPGGASGSSYNEQFF
TGTGCCAGCAGTCCCTACCCCGGGGGGGCTAGCGGGAGCTCCTACAATGAGCAGTTCTTC
>TRBV2|-|TRBJ2-1|-
CASSPSEAAELF
TGTGCCAGCAGCCCCTCCGAGGCCGCGGAACTCTTC
>TRBV19|TRBD2|TRBJ2-1|-
CASSDVAGAYNEQFF
TGTGCCAGTAGTGATGTAGCGGGAGCCTACAATGAGCAGTTCTTC
>TRBV28|-|TRBJ1-5|-
CASSLRAGPYSNQPQHF
TGTGCCAGCAGTTTAAGGGCAGGGCCCTATAGCAATCAGCCCCAGCATTTT
>TRBV6-6|-|TRBJ1-5|few
CASSYSSDQPQHF
TGTGCCAGCAGTTACTCGAGTGATCAGCCCCAGCATTTT
>TRBV19|-|TRBJ1-1|once
CASKVNTEAFF
TGTGCCAGTAAAGTGAACACTGAAGCTTTCTTT
>TRBV5-4|-|TRBJ1-3|-
CASSLGGLISGNTIYF
TGTGCCAGCAGCTTGGGCGGGTTAATCTCTGGAAACACCATATATTTT
>TRBV19|-|TRBJ2-5|-
CASSIQMYQETQYF
TGTGCCAGTAGTATACAGATGTACCAAGAGACCCAGTACTTC
>TRBV28|-|TRBJ2-4|few
CATVPFGRGNIQYF
TGTGCCACGGTTCCGTTCGGGAGAGGGAACATTCAGTACTTC
>TRBV6-1|-|TRBJ1-2|few
CASSEVSSYGYTF
TGTGCCAGCAGTGAAGTGTCCTCCTATGGCTACACCTTC
>TRBV5-4|TRBD1|TRBJ2-1|once
CASSSRTGGNNEQFF
TGTGCCAGCAGCTCAAGGACAGGGGGCAACAATGAGCAGTTCTTC